The sequence of this TCR beta chain was determined in a study of T cell changes during pregnancy in multiple sclerosis. Generated by immunoSEQ multiplex PCR, the TCRdb table keeps only in-frame clones and is missing some. The sample has approximately 61,000 clones; more than 75% are singletons. This TCR came from a female donor in good health, enrolled as a control in a pregnancy study. Sequenced material: peripheral blood, taken in the first trimester of pregnancy.

Here the CDR3 reads CAVPTRGTSGSSYNEQFF. CDR3 bases: TGTGCCGTCCCCACAAGAGGGACTAGCGGATCTTCCTACAATGAGCAGTTCTTC. The chain employs TRBV28 and TRBJ2-1; TRBD2 aligns across 11 bases. The CDR3 totals 18 residues. Germline V CDR1 and CDR2: MDHEN, SYDVKM. The ends lost 11 bases at V and 1 base at J; junction bases unmatched: 16.